This T cell receptor (beta chain) was identified in a study of T-cell memory formation after mild COVID-19. TCRdb re-analysed the 5' RACE reads in MiXCR, keeping a single row per CDR3 protein. Among a few hundred thousand distinct CDR3 sequences listed, roughly a fifth were seen once. In its sample, this clonotype was seen a few times. CDR1 and CDR2 (germline): SGHVS, FNYEAQ. V gave up 5 bases and J gave up 4 bases, with 22 bases separating them. CDR3 length: 17 residues. The TCR originated in a man aged 18 to 35 who had mild COVID-19 (a few samples of this study predate the infection). Cell type and time point are not known. The specimen sequenced was PBMCs or a T cell subset sorted from them (not recorded which). The rearrangement links TRBV7-6 to TRBJ2-3; the D is unclear. CDR3 nucleotides: TGTGCCAGCAGCCACTCCCCGGGTGTGGTTCGCGCAGATACGCAGTATTTT. As protein: CASSHSPGVVRADTQYF.